The rows below give T cell receptor beta chains drawn from one sample of a study of CD8+ T cells in alopecia areata. Method: immunoSEQ multiplex PCR; TCRdb's copy keeps in-frame clones and lacks some. The data show about 130,000 clones, with about 50% seen just once and roughly a sixth held by the top ten. The sequencing here drew on CD8+ T cells sorted from blood, taken at week 0. The origin of the receptors is a human donor with alopecia areata. CDR3s include the opening cysteine and the closing phenylalanine or tryptophan. D genes are given only for firm matches. Where a row states a size, it is once, few, many or the class of an expanded clone; other rows omit it.

v_gene	j_gene	abundance	d_gene	CDR3nt	CDR3aa
TRBV27	TRBJ1-6	-	-	TGTGCCAGCAGTTTGGGATCTGATAATTCACCCCTCCACTTT	CASSLGSDNSPLHF
TRBV29-1	TRBJ2-2	few	-	TGCAGCGCCTCGTCCGGCTACACCGGGGAGCTGTTTTTT	CSASSGYTGELFF
TRBV6-1	TRBJ1-5	few	-	TGTGCCAGCAGTCCCGATGATATTCAGCCCCAGCATTTT	CASSPDDIQPQHF
TRBV30	TRBJ2-1	-	-	TGTGCCTGGAGTCCCGTAGCGGCGGAACTCCACAATGAGCAGTTCTTC	CAWSPVAAELHNEQFF
TRBV30	TRBJ2-7	-	TRBD2	TGTGCCTGGAGTCCCTTCGGGGGGTACGAGCAGTACTTC	CAWSPFGGYEQYF
TRBV30	TRBJ1-1	-	-	TGTGCCTGGAGTGCGGAGAACACTGAAGCTTTCTTT	CAWSAENTEAFF
TRBV5-4	TRBJ1-1	-	-	TGTGCCAGCAGCCCCGACCCAGGACTCCAACCTGAAGCTTTCTTT	CASSPDPGLQPEAFF
TRBV7-9	TRBJ1-4	-	-	TGTGCCAGCAACACCGGTCAGAATGAAAAACTGTTTTTT	CASNTGQNEKLFF
TRBV5-1	TRBJ1-2	-	-	TGCGCCAGCAGCTTGGCCAACTATGGCTACACCTTC	CASSLANYGYTF
TRBV29-1	TRBJ1-1	-	TRBD1	TGCAGCGCCTGGGGGGACAGGGAAGCTTTCTTT	CSAWGDREAFF
TRBV9	TRBJ2-7	-	TRBD2	TGTGCCAGCAGCCCTACCGGGACTAGCACCTACGAGCAGTACTTC	CASSPTGTSTYEQYF
TRBV25-1	TRBJ1-1	few	-	TGTGCCAGCAGTCTGATCAACACTGAAGCTTTCTTT	CASSLINTEAFF
TRBV14	TRBJ2-1	-	-	TGTGCCAGCAGCCAAAGGTCGGGTGAGCAGTTCTTC	CASSQRSGEQFF
TRBV11-2	TRBJ2-7	few	-	TGTGCCAGCAGCTATCTCTCCTACGAGCAGTACTTC	CASSYLSYEQYF
TRBV6-5	TRBJ1-1	-	-	TGTGCCAGCAGTTACTCAGAGGGGACCACTGAAGCTTTCTTT	CASSYSEGTTEAFF
TRBV11-2	TRBJ1-2	few	-	TGTGCCAGCAGCTTAGATCCGGGCCAAGCCCGTGGCTACACCTTC	CASSLDPGQARGYTF
TRBV21-1	TRBJ1-5	few	-	TGTGCCAGCAGCAAAGGACAGGGCAATCAGCCCCAGCATTTT	CASSKGQGNQPQHF
TRBV29-1	TRBJ1-2	once	-	TGCAGCGTCCAAATGGGGACAATCGTAGGCTACACCTTC	CSVQMGTIVGYTF
TRBV2	TRBJ2-7	-	-	TGTGCCATACGTCTGGGAGCGTCCTACGAGCAGTACTTC	CAIRLGASYEQYF
TRBV30	TRBJ2-7	once	-	TGTGCCTGGAGTGGAGTCTACGAGCAGTACTTC	CAWSGVYEQYF
TRBV4-1	TRBJ2-2	-	-	TGCGCCAGCAGCCTATACCTCCGACAGGCCGGGGAGCTGTTTTTT	CASSLYLRQAGELFF
TRBV30	TRBJ2-2	-	TRBD1	TGTGCCTACGACAGGGTGATCGGCACCGGGGAGCTGTTTTTT	CAYDRVIGTGELFF
TRBV30	TRBJ1-1	-	-	TGTGCCTGGGACCTATTGAGAACCACTGAAGCTTTCTTT	CAWDLLRTTEAFF
TRBV29-1	TRBJ1-1	-	TRBD1	TGCAGCGTTGAAAACAGGGGGAACACTGAAGCTTTCTTT	CSVENRGNTEAFF
TRBV27	TRBJ2-3	-	TRBD2	TGTGCCAGCAGTCCACTAGCGGGGGCCGGCACAGATACGCAGTATTTT	CASSPLAGAGTDTQYF
TRBV2	TRBJ2-7	-	-	TGTGCCAGCAGTGAGAACTACGAGCAGTACTTC	CASSENYEQYF
TRBV6-6	TRBJ2-7	-	TRBD1	TGTGCCAGCAGTTGGGACAGGGGGGACGAGCAGTACTTC	CASSWDRGDEQYF
TRBV6-5	TRBJ2-7	-	TRBD1	TGTGCCAGCAGTTATTCACTCGGGACAGGTATTAGGGAGCAGTACTTC	CASSYSLGTGIREQYF
TRBV5-6	TRBJ2-7	-	-	TGTGCCAGCAGCTTGGGGATAGAGGAGCAGTACTTC	CASSLGIEEQYF
TRBV5-1	TRBJ2-7	-	-	TGCGCCAGCAGCCTGGACGGAGAATCCTACGAGCAGTACTTC	CASSLDGESYEQYF
TRBV30	TRBJ2-7	few	-	TGTGCCTGGAGTGGAACAGGGAACTACGAGCAGTACTTC	CAWSGTGNYEQYF
TRBV6-6	TRBJ2-7	-	TRBD1	TGTGCCAGCAGTTACATGGGACAGGGGGCCTACGAGCAGTACTTC	CASSYMGQGAYEQYF
TRBV9	TRBJ2-7	-	-	TGTGCCAGCAGCCCTGGTGGGGGCGGTTACGAGCAGTACTTC	CASSPGGGGYEQYF
TRBV6-5	TRBJ2-7	-	-	TGTGCCAGCTGGGCGGGGTCGTCGCAGTACTTC	CASWAGSSQYF
TRBV6-4	TRBJ1-5	-	TRBD1	TGTGCCAGCAAGGACAGGGGGCATCAGCCCCAGCATTTT	CASKDRGHQPQHF
TRBV4-3	TRBJ2-4	few	-	TGCGCCAGCAGCCAAGATCTCGGGGAAGCCAAAAACATTCAGTACTTC	CASSQDLGEAKNIQYF
TRBV5-6	TRBJ1-2	-	-	TGTGCCAGCAGCTTGGCCACGGGGCCGGGGGACTATGGCTACACCTTC	CASSLATGPGDYGYTF
TRBV27	TRBJ2-2	-	-	TGTGCCAGCAGTCTCGGGACCACCGGGGAGCTGTTTTTT	CASSLGTTGELFF
TRBV7-2	TRBJ2-5	few	-	TGTGCCAGCAGCTCAAGGACACGACAAGAGACCCAGTACTTC	CASSSRTRQETQYF
TRBV14	TRBJ1-6	-	-	TGTGCCAGCAGCCTCCCCGGGAGCTCCTATAATTCACCCCTCCACTTT	CASSLPGSSYNSPLHF
TRBV6-4	TRBJ2-3	many	TRBD2	TGTGCCAGCAGTGGGACTAGCGGGGGCACAGATACGCAGTATTTT	CASSGTSGGTDTQYF
TRBV27	TRBJ2-4	-	-	TGTGCCAGCAGTTTTGGAAACATTCAGTACTTC	CASSFGNIQYF
TRBV23-1	TRBJ1-3	-	-	TGCGCCAGCAGTCAAACCCTTGGAAACACCATATATTTT	CASSQTLGNTIYF
TRBV4-3	TRBJ2-7	-	-	TGCGCCAGCAGCCAAGACCCAGGGTCACACGAGCAGTACTTC	CASSQDPGSHEQYF
TRBV30	TRBJ2-7	few	TRBD2	TGTGCCTGGTGGGGGGGCTACGAGCAGTACTTC	CAWWGGYEQYF
TRBV4-1	TRBJ2-1	few	-	TGCGCCAGCAGCCAAGGGGGGACGGAGCAGTTCTTC	CASSQGGTEQFF
TRBV30	TRBJ2-3	-	-	TGTGCCTGGAGTGGCGGACACGGCTCCACAGATACGCAGTATTTT	CAWSGGHGSTDTQYF
TRBV29-1	TRBJ1-4	few	-	TGCAGCGCCATTACAACTAATGAAAAACTGTTTTTT	CSAITTNEKLFF
TRBV5-6	TRBJ2-7	-	-	TGTGCCAGCACTCATGCCACGTCTAACGGCGAGCAGTACTTC	CASTHATSNGEQYF
TRBV9	TRBJ2-1	few	TRBD1	TGTGCCAGCAGCGTCGACAGGGGCTCCTACAATGAGCAGTTCTTC	CASSVDRGSYNEQFF
TRBV5-1	TRBJ2-4	-	TRBD2	TGCGCCAGCAGCTTGGGTGCGGGAGGCAAAAACATTCAGTACTTC	CASSLGAGGKNIQYF
TRBV4-3	TRBJ2-1	-	TRBD2	TGCGCCAGCAGCCAAGTAATGGCTAGCGGGGGACTCGGATACAATGAGCAGTTCTTC	CASSQVMASGGLGYNEQFF
TRBV7-8	TRBJ2-7	-	-	TGTGCCAGCAGCTTAGCGCCGGAGGGCACAGGCGAGCAGTACTTC	CASSLAPEGTGEQYF
TRBV5-1	TRBJ2-1	-	-	TGCGCCAGCATAGGAGCGGCTAACAATGAGCAGTTCTTC	CASIGAANNEQFF
TRBV5-4	TRBJ2-7	-	TRBD1	TGTGCCAGCAGGACTGACAGGGGGCTGAACGAGCAGTACTTC	CASRTDRGLNEQYF
TRBV7-9	TRBJ2-7	-	-	TGTGCCAGCAGACAAGGGGGGAACGAGCAGTACTTC	CASRQGGNEQYF
TRBV30	TRBJ2-1	-	TRBD1	TGTGCCTGGAGTGTGCGGACAGGGTTCTACAATGAGCAGTTCTTC	CAWSVRTGFYNEQFF
TRBV13	TRBJ1-5	-	-	TGTGCCAGCAGCTTAGGGGGACGCAATCAGCCCCAGCATTTT	CASSLGGRNQPQHF